A selection of T cell receptor beta chains follows, all from one sample in a study of cytomegalovirus exposure and HLA in healthy donors. Sequencing was performed with immunoSEQ multiplex PCR; in TCRdb, only in-frame clones are kept and a portion is missing. The repertoire holds some 140,000 clones, 89% seen once, with 9% in the top ten. Sequences were obtained from PBMCs. The origin of the receptors is a woman aged 18-29 years in good health and CMV-seropositive. Each CDR3 is given with its conserved first and last residue. The D gene is left open where the match is weak. Size tells how often a clone was seen (once, few, many) or the class of an expanded clone, and some rows leave it out.

TRBJ1-2,-,15,TRBD1,TRBV25-1,CASSERDRANYGYTF,TGTGCCAGCAGTGAACGAGACAGGGCTAACTATGGCTACACCTTC
TRBJ1-2,-,15,-,TRBV28,CASSLGSAGRYGYTF,TGTGCCAGCAGTTTAGGATCGGCAGGGCGCTATGGCTACACCTTC
TRBJ1-1,-,12,-,TRBV7-9,CASSSRGTEAFF,TGTGCCAGCAGCTCGCGGGGCACTGAAGCTTTCTTT
TRBJ2-7,-,16,TRBD1,TRBV5-5,CASSLRGQAYSYEQYF,TGTGCCAGCAGCTTGAGGGGACAGGCTTACTCCTACGAGCAGTACTTC
TRBJ1-2,-,17,TRBD1,TRBV2,CASRALDSGTENYGYTF,TGTGCCAGCAGAGCTTTAGACTCCGGGACAGAAAACTATGGCTACACCTTC
TRBJ1-2,-,15,-,TRBV2,CASSERGELAYGYTF,TGTGCCAGCAGTGAACGGGGCGAACTAGCCTATGGCTACACCTTC
TRBJ2-5,-,15,-,TRBV15,CATSREGRTQETQYF,TGTGCCACCAGCAGAGAAGGACGGACTCAAGAGACCCAGTACTTC
TRBJ2-7,-,16,TRBD1,TRBV7-9,CASSQGQGGLVYEQYF,TGTGCCAGCAGCCAAGGACAGGGTGGGTTGGTTTACGAGCAGTACTTC
TRBJ2-1,-,16,TRBD2,TRBV5-4,CASSLGGAGGYNEQFF,TGTGCCAGCAGCTTGGGCGGCGCGGGGGGGTACAATGAGCAGTTCTTC
TRBJ1-3,-,16,-,TRBV9,CASTAFGTISGNTIYF,TGTGCCAGCACCGCTTTTGGGACTATCTCTGGAAACACCATATATTTT
TRBJ2-7,-,15,-,TRBV6-5,CASSRSTVTLLEQYF,TGTGCCAGCAGTCGATCGACAGTCACTCTCCTCGAGCAGTACTTC
TRBJ2-7,once,15,TRBD2,TRBV5-1,CASSTQAGGAYEQYF,TGCGCCAGCAGCACCCAAGCGGGGGGCGCTTACGAGCAGTACTTC
TRBJ1-1,-,14,TRBD1,TRBV19,CASSTTLWDRGAFF,TGTGCCAGTAGTACGACCCTTTGGGACAGGGGAGCTTTCTTT
TRBJ2-4,-,15,TRBD2,TRBV2,CASSETSGEKNIQYF,TGTGCCAGCAGTGAGACTAGCGGGGAGAAAAACATTCAGTACTTC
TRBJ2-1,-,15,TRBD1,TRBV27,CASSLMVRGYNEQFF,TGTGCCAGCAGTTTAATGGTCAGGGGGTACAATGAGCAGTTCTTC
TRBJ1-4,-,14,-,TRBV4-1,CASSQVPSREKLFF,TGCGCCAGCAGCCAAGTGCCCTCCCGGGAAAAACTGTTTTTT
TRBJ2-2,-,16,-,TRBV7-9,CASRHKTGLNTGELFF,TGTGCCAGCAGACACAAGACGGGACTTAACACCGGGGAGCTGTTTTTT
TRBJ2-7,-,15,TRBD1,TRBV7-2,CASSSSGTGFYEQYF,TGTGCCAGCAGCTCGTCAGGGACAGGGTTCTACGAGCAGTACTTC
TRBJ1-1,-,13,-,TRBV7-7,CASSLEQNTEAFF,TGTGCCAGCAGTCTTGAGCAGAACACTGAAGCTTTCTTT
TRBJ1-2,-,11,-,TRBV30,CAWSVLERYTF,TGTGCCTGGAGTGTTCTGGAGCGCTACACCTTC
TRBJ2-7,-,19,-,TRBV28,CASSFGELWGRVGSYEQYF,TGTGCCAGCAGTTTTGGGGAACTGTGGGGCAGGGTGGGATCCTACGAGCAGTACTTC
TRBJ2-2,-,13,-,TRBV13,CASSDRGNGELFF,TGTGCCAGCAGCGACCGGGGAAACGGGGAGCTGTTTTTT
TRBJ1-6,once,15,-,TRBV18,CASSPPEPWDSPLHF,TGTGCCAGCTCACCACCGGAGCCCTGGGATTCACCCCTCCACTTT
TRBJ1-5,-,19,TRBD1,TRBV6-4,CASSDTGGPSLYSNQPQHF,TGTGCCAGCAGTGATACAGGGGGCCCATCACTCTATAGCAATCAGCCCCAGCATTTT